The next 25 T cell receptor beta chains were all read from a single sample in a study of lymphopenia after photon versus proton radiotherapy. Sequenced by immunoSEQ multiplex PCR; TCRdb stores in-frame clones only, minus some. The profile shows approximately 71,000 clones, under 95% of them singletons. The sample consisted of peripheral blood, taken from a patient treated with photon-based radiotherapy. The origin of the receptors is a woman aged 70-85 years with pancreatic cancer.

The chain is built from TRBV28 and TRBJ2-1; 9 bases are a match to TRBD2. J was trimmed by 1 base and V by 9 bases; bases with no gene match: 13. The CDR3 extends over 17 amino acids. The germline V gene has CDR1 MDHEN and CDR2 SYDVKM. The CDR3 sequence is CASGGASGKVSYNEQFF. CDR3 sequence (DNA): TGTGCCAGTGGGGGGGCTAGCGGGAAGGTATCCTACAATGAGCAGTTCTTC. The complete variable domain, with remaining parts taken from reference TRBV28 and TRBJ2-1, reads DVKVTQSSRYLVKRTGEKVFLECVQDMDHENMFWYRQDPGLGLRLIYFSYDVKMKEKGDIPEGYSVSREKKERFSLILESASTNQTSMYLCASGGASGKVSYNEQFFGPGTRLTVL.

This clone was recorded only once. J is TRBJ2-1 and V is TRBV11-2; a possible D gene is TRBD2 (6 bases). Trimming removed 2 bases from V and 7 bases from J, with 9 bases in between. Germline V lookup: CDR1 SGHAT, CDR2 FQNNGV. The CDR3 has 13 amino acids. The CDR3 loop is CASSLTSRNEQFF. CDR3 nucleotides: TGTGCCAGCAGCTTAACTAGCAGAAATGAGCAGTTCTTC.

This clone was seen just once. This sequence joins TRBV13 and TRBJ1-6; D perhaps matches TRBD1 (6 bases). Germline values: CDR1 PRHDT, CDR2 FYEKMQ (reference sequence). The CDR3 loop spans 16 amino acids. Trimming removed 5 bases at V and 9 bases at J, with 20 bases between. The CDR3, as DNA: TGTGCCAGCAGCCCACAGGGTAAAGAACTGATTTCACCCCTCCACTTT. It encodes CASSPQGKELISPLHF.

This chain uses TRBV14 with TRBJ2-6; TRBD1 is a possible D gene (6 bases). V shed 4 bases and J shed 1 base, with 14 bases lying between them. The germline V gene encodes CDR1 SGHDN and CDR2 FVKESK. The CDR3 spans 17 residues. DNA for the CDR3: TGTGCCAGCAGCCTAGAGGGACACCTATCTGGGGCCAACGTCCTGACTTTC. As protein: CASSLEGHLSGANVLTF.

The chain joins TRBV9 to TRBJ2-1; 7 nucleotides align to TRBD2. The germline CDR1 and CDR2 sequences are SGDLS and YYNGEE. Germline trimming cut 2 bases from V and 1 base from J; bases unmatched to any gene: 9. This CDR3 spans 17 amino acids. The chain's CDR3 is CASSVEVGAGSYNEQFF. The CDR3 bases are TGTGCCAGCAGCGTTGAGGTTGGAGCGGGGTCCTACAATGAGCAGTTCTTC.

The chain combines TRBV28 with TRBJ2-7; D may be TRBD1 (6 bases). Trimming took off 3 bases at V and 3 bases at J, with 12 bases between the two ends. There are 14 residues in the CDR3. Germline loops: CDR1 MDHEN, CDR2 SYDVKM. The CDR3 DNA follows: TGTGCCAGCAGTTTTAGGGGGTCACACTACGAGCAGTACTTC. This gives the protein CASSFRGSHYEQYF.

The genes are TRBV5-1 and TRBJ2-2, with 9 bases lining up with TRBD1. The junction had 6 bases not matched to a gene; V was cut back by 4 bases and J by 5 bases. CDR3 size: 15 residues. The V gene's germline CDR1 is SGHRS and CDR2 YFSETQ. The CDR3 bases are TGCGCCAGCAGCGTACCGGGACAGGGAACCGGGGAGCTGTTTTTT. Residues: CASSVPGQGTGELFF. The variable domain in full, with the rest retrieved from reference TRBV5-1 and TRBJ2-2, is KAGVTQTPRYLIKTRGQQVTLSCSPISGHRSVSWYQQTPGQGLQFLFEYFSETQRNKGNFPGRFSGRQFSNSRSEMNVSTLELGDSALYLCASSVPGQGTGELFFGEGSRLTVL.

This sequence joins TRBV28 and TRBJ2-3, with D perhaps matching TRBD1 (5 bases). Per the germline V gene, CDR1 is MDHEN and CDR2 is SYDVKM. This CDR3 has 17 residues. The V gene lost 2 bases and the J gene lost 4 bases, with 19 bases spanning the gap. The CDR3 is CASSLGDRRKASDTQYF. The CDR3 DNA sequence: TGTGCCAGCAGTTTAGGCGACAGACGTAAAGCCTCAGATACGCAGTATTTT. The full variable domain, with the rest looked up from reference TRBV28 and TRBJ2-3, is DVKVTQSSRYLVKRTGEKVFLECVQDMDHENMFWYRQDPGLGLRLIYFSYDVKMKEKGDIPEGYSVSREKKERFSLILESASTNQTSMYLCASSLGDRRKASDTQYFGPGTRLTVL.

The V and J genes are TRBV7-2 and TRBJ2-1; no clear D gene. The germline gives CDR1 SGHTA, CDR2 FQGNSA. The CDR3 sequence is 13 residues long. V lost 4 bases, J lost 14 bases, and 18 bases lay in between. In DNA, the CDR3 is TGTGCCAGCAGCTCCTTGGGTGGGCTAAGTAAGTTCTTC. Protein product: CASSSLGGLSKFF.

V gene TRBV9 combines with J gene TRBJ1-1; 10 bases agree with TRBD1. With V trimmed by 4 bases and J by 8 bases, 14 bases remained unmatched. Germline V gene sequence: CDR1 SGDLS, CDR2 YYNGEE. There are 16 residues in the CDR3. The CDR3 sequence is CASSPTELGQGPEAFF. CDR3 DNA sequence: TGTGCCAGCAGCCCCACCGAATTGGGACAGGGGCCCGAAGCTTTCTTT.

V is TRBV28 and J is TRBJ2-1, with D unresolved. The CDR3 spans 14 residues. CDR1 and CDR2 from the germline V gene are MDHEN and SYDVKM. V shed 2 bases and J shed 13 bases, with 18 bases lying between them. In DNA form, the CDR3 reads TGTGCCAGCAGTTTAAGGCTGGTGGGTCCTGATCAGTTCTTC. This gives the protein CASSLRLVGPDQFF.

J is TRBJ2-1 and V is TRBV4-1; the D gene is possibly TRBD2 (6 bases). Trimming removed 0 bases from V and 6 bases from J, with 21 bases in between. Per germline, CDR1 MGHRA and CDR2 YSYEKL. The CDR3 totals 18 residues. CDR3 sequence (DNA): TGCGCCAGCAGCCAAGATCGAAGCGCTGCGGAGGGAGGCAATGAGCAGTTCTTC. It yields the protein CASSQDRSAAEGGNEQFF.

The rearrangement uses TRBV6-6 and TRBJ1-2, with D possibly matching TRBD1 (5 bases). Germline CDR1 reads MNHNY; CDR2 reads SVGAGI (reference sequence). This CDR3 has 13 residues. V gave up 7 bases and J gave up 6 bases, with 15 bases separating them. Here the CDR3 reads CASNEPGIHGYTF. CDR3 nucleotide sequence: TGTGCCAGCAATGAACCAGGGATTCATGGCTACACCTTC.

This clone was counted a few times. The rearrangement uses TRBV27 and TRBJ1-1; TRBD1 agrees at 12 bases. The CDR3 runs to 15 residues. From germline, CDR1 is MNHEY and CDR2 SMNVEV (reference sequence). V trimming: 0 bases; J trimming: 10 bases; junction bases outside the gene matches: 6. The CDR3: CASSLSGTGGLRAFF. CDR3 DNA: TGTGCCAGCAGTTTATCTGGGACAGGGGGCCTGAGAGCTTTCTTT.

This clone was seen more than once but under ten times. The CDR3 protein is CASSLAFRGLSYEQYF. Here the CDR3 DNA reads TGTGCCAGCAGCTTAGCATTCCGGGGACTCTCCTACGAGCAGTACTTC. V is TRBV11-2 and J is TRBJ2-7, with D perhaps TRBD2 (6 bases). V was trimmed by 1 base and J by 0 bases, leaving 13 bases between them. Germline CDR1 reads SGHAT; CDR2 reads FQNNGV. CDR3 length equals 16 residues.

The rearrangement uses TRBV7-2 and TRBJ2-7; the match to TRBD1 covers 9 bases. In germline, CDR1 is SGHTA, CDR2 FQGNSA. The CDR3 extends over 15 amino acids. The V and J ends lost 5 bases and 4 bases, in that order; junction bases with no gene match: 9. The CDR3 protein is CASSLSGTGIYEQYF. The CDR3 region has the DNA TGTGCCAGCAGCCTCTCCGGGACAGGGATATACGAGCAGTACTTC.

V is TRBV7-8 and J is TRBJ1-3; maybe TRBD1 (6 bases). From germline, CDR1 is SGHVS and CDR2 FQNEAQ. Trimming took off 3 bases at V and 5 bases at J, with 8 bases between the two ends. The CDR3 covers 13 residues. The CDR3 spells CASSFGDRNTIYF. CDR3 in DNA: TGTGCCAGCAGCTTTGGGGACAGAAACACCATATATTTT.

The V gene is TRBV6-1, the J gene TRBJ2-3; D is possibly TRBD2 (7 bases). This CDR3 has 15 residues. V was shortened by 7 bases and J by 6 bases, with 20 bases between the two germline ends. Germline CDR1 MNHNS, CDR2 SASEGT. The DNA of the CDR3 is TGTGCCAGCACCCCTTTGGGGGGGCACGACGATACGCAGTATTTT. This encodes CASTPLGGHDDTQYF.

The V and J genes are TRBV6-5 and TRBJ2-5; 9 bases fit TRBD2. V trimming: 5 bases; J trimming: 4 bases; junction bases outside the gene matches: 2. The CDR3 is made up of 13 amino acids. Germline V gives CDR1 MNHEY, CDR2 SVGAGI. The CDR3 spells CASSGTSRETQYF. For the CDR3, the DNA is TGTGCCAGCAGTGGGACTAGCAGAGAGACCCAGTACTTC.

The chain joins TRBV5-4 to TRBJ2-1, with 14 bases lining up with TRBD2. Germline V lookup: CDR1 SGHNT, CDR2 YYREEE (reference sequence). V gave up 4 bases and J gave up 6 bases; unmatched junction bases: 6. CDR3 length: 16 amino acids. Written as DNA, the CDR3 is TGTGCCAGCAGCACCCTCGGGACTAGCGGGAGCAATGAGCAGTTCTTC. Encoded protein: CASSTLGTSGSNEQFF. Combining the CDR3 with reference TRBV5-4 and TRBJ2-1 gives the whole variable domain ETGVTQSPTHLIKTRGQQVTLRCSSQSGHNTVSWYQQALGQGPQFIFQYYREEENGRGNFPPRFSGLQFPNYSSELNVNALELDDSALYLCASSTLGTSGSNEQFFGPGTRLTVL.

This clone showed up just once. The genes are TRBV18 and TRBJ1-3; TRBD1 is a possible D gene (6 bases). The CDR3 is 15 amino acids. Per the germline V gene, CDR1 is KGHSH and CDR2 is LQKENI. V lost 2 bases, J lost 1 base, and 9 bases lay in between. The CDR3 here is CASSPNRESGNTIYF. CDR3 DNA: TGTGCCAGCTCACCAAACAGGGAATCTGGAAACACCATATATTTT.

This clone was picked up a small number of times. V usage is TRBV28 and J usage is TRBJ1-5, with 8 bases aligning to TRBD1. V lost 5 bases to trimming and J lost 0 bases; unmatched junction nucleotides: 3. The CDR3 sequence is 15 residues long. Germline lookup yields CDR1 MDHEN and CDR2 SYDVKM. CDR3 nucleotides: TGTGCCAGCAGTCTAACAGGGGGTAGCAATCAGCCCCAGCATTTT. This codes for CASSLTGGSNQPQHF.

This clone has more than one count but fewer than ten. The genes are TRBV6-4 and TRBJ2-7, with TRBD2 matching over 8 bases. Germline CDR1 and CDR2: MRHNA and SNTAGT. CDR3 length equals 18 residues. V gave up 1 base and J gave up 0 bases; unmatched junction bases: 11. The CDR3 loop reads CASSDLIGLAGGSYEQYF. In DNA, the CDR3 is TGTGCCAGCAGTGACTTGATAGGTTTGGCGGGAGGCTCCTACGAGCAGTACTTC.

The chain combines TRBV19 with TRBJ1-5, with 7 positions matching TRBD1. CDR3 length equals 15 residues. V was clipped by 5 bases and J by 1 base; unmatched bases: 5. The germline CDR1 and CDR2 sequences are LNHDA and SQIVND (reference sequence). The CDR3, as DNA: TGTGCCAGTAGTGTTACAGGGGAGAGCAATCAGCCCCAGCATTTT. Amino acid sequence: CASSVTGESNQPQHF.

V and J are TRBV9 and TRBJ2-1; the match to TRBD2 covers 7 bases. Germline CDR1 is SGDLS and CDR2 is YYNGEE. This CDR3 contains 15 residues. Trimming removed 4 bases from V and 10 bases from J; junction bases left unmatched: 14. The CDR3 DNA follows: TGTGCCAGCAGCTTAAGCGGGAAATCGGCCGTCGAGCAGTTCTTC. Its protein product is CASSLSGKSAVEQFF. Using reference TRBV9 and TRBJ2-1 for the parts outside the CDR3, the full variable domain is DSGVTQTPKHLITATGQRVTLRCSPRSGDLSVYWYQQSLDQGLQFLIQYYNGEERAKGNILERFSAQQFPDLHSELNLSSLELGDSALYFCASSLSGKSAVEQFFGPGTRLTVL.